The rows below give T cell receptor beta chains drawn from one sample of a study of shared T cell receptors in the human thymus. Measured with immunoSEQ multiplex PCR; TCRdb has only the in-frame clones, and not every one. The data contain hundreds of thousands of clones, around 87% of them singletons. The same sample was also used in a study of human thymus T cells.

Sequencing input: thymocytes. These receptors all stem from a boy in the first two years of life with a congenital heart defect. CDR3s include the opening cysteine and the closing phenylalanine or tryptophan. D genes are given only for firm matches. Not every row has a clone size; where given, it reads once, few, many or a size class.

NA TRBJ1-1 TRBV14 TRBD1 CASNRTGPRNTEAFF TGTGCCAGCAACCGGACAGGGCCCCGGAACACTGAAGCTTTCTTT
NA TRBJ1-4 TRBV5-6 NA CASSTRGTKREKLFF TGTGCCAGCAGCACCCGCGGGACGAAGAGGGAAAAACTGTTTTTT
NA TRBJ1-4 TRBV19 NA CASKAVVWGGEKLFF TGTGCCAGTAAAGCGGTAGTATGGGGGGGTGAAAAACTGTTTTTT
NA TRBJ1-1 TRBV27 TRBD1 CASRHRGHTEAFF TGTGCCAGCAGACACAGGGGACACACTGAAGCTTTCTTT
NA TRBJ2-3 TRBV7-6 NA CASSLARERDTQYF TGTGCCAGCAGCTTAGCGAGGGAGAGAGATACGCAGTATTTT
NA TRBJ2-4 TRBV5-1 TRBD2 CASIRTCGRAGIQYF TGCGCCAGCATCCGGACTTGCGGGAGGGCAGGCATTCAGTACTTC
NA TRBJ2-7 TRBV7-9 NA CASSLTSRDEQYF TGTGCCAGCAGCTTGACTAGTCGGGACGAGCAGTACTTC
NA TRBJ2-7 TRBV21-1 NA CASSSLSYEQYF TGTGCCAGCAGCAGTCTCTCCTACGAGCAGTACTTC
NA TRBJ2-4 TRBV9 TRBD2 CASSLEGLAGIQYF TGTGCCAGCAGCCTCGAGGGACTAGCGGGCATTCAGTACTTC
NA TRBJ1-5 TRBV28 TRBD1 CASSSRQGDQPQHF TGTGCCAGCAGTTCTCGGCAGGGGGATCAGCCCCAGCATTTT
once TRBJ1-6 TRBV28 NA CASIVRWGDSPLHF TGTGCCAGCATAGTACGTTGGGGGGATTCACCCCTCCACTTT
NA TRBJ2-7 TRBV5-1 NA CASSRGPYDEQYF TGCGCCAGCAGCCGCGGCCCGTACGACGAGCAGTACTTC
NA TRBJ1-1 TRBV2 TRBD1 CASMDRGGNTEAFF TGTGCCAGCATGGACAGGGGGGGGAACACTGAAGCTTTCTTT
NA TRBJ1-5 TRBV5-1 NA CASSLGGPNQPQHF TGCGCCAGCAGCTTGGGGGGGCCAAATCAGCCCCAGCATTTT
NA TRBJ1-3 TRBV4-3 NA CASSLTGTTNYDSGNTIYF TGCGCCAGCAGCCTTACAGGGACAACTAATTACGACTCTGGAAACACCATATATTTT
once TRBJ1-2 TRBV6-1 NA CARRTGYGGYTF TGTGCCAGGAGAACAGGGTATGGAGGCTACACCTTC
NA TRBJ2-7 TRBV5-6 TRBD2 CASSPSGGRFHEQYF TGTGCCAGCAGCCCCAGCGGGGGGCGATTCCACGAGCAGTACTTC
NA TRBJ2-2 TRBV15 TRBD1 CATSRPPKQGTSNTGELFF TGTGCCACCAGCAGACCCCCAAAACAGGGGACCTCGAACACCGGGGAGCTGTTTTTT
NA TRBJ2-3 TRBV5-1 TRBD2 CASSFSSGGTDTQYF TGCGCCAGCAGCTTTTCTAGCGGGGGCACAGATACGCAGTATTTT
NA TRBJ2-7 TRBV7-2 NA CASSLGTYYEQYF TGTGCCAGCAGTCTCGGGACATACTACGAGCAGTACTTC
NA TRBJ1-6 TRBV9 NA CASSPECGSPLHF TGTGCCAGCAGCCCTGAGTGCGGGTCACCCCTCCACTTT
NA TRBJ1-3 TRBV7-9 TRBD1 CASSSGQRNGNTIYF TGTGCCAGCAGCTCGGGACAGAGGAATGGAAACACCATATATTTT
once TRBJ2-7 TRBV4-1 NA CASSQGADGNYEQYF TGCGCCAGCAGCCAAGGGGCCGACGGAAACTACGAGCAGTACTTC
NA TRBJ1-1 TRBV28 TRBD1 CASSFGELSRGVTEAFF TGTGCCAGCAGTTTTGGGGAGCTCAGCAGGGGGGTAACGGAAGCTTTCTTT
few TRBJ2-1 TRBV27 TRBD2 CASSTTSGRAREQFF TGTGCCAGCAGCACTACTAGCGGGAGGGCTCGAGAGCAGTTCTTC
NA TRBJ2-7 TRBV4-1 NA CASSQVLGEEQYF TGCGCCAGCAGCCAAGTCCTAGGGGAAGAGCAGTACTTC
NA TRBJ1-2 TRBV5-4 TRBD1 CASSLRDRGYYGYTF TGTGCCAGCAGCTTGCGGGACAGGGGGTACTATGGCTACACCTTC
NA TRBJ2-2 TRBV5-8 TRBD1 CASSFYRGIGTGELFF TGTGCCAGCAGCTTCTACAGGGGGATAGGCACCGGGGAGCTGTTTTTT